The 10 T cell receptor beta chains below all came from one sample that was sequenced in a study of identical twins. Each CDR3 protein gets one entry after TCRdb re-called the 5' RACE reads with MiXCR. The sample has about 530,000 distinct CDR3 sequences; approximately 20% are singletons. The data also belong to a second study, concerning yellow fever vaccine responses in identical twins.

Input material: CD4+ T cells sorted from blood. All receptors come from a woman aged 18-29 years in good health.

V gene TRBV15 combines with J gene TRBJ2-5; D might be TRBD2 (5 bases). The CDR3 loop spans 13 amino acids. Germline V gives CDR1 LNHNV, CDR2 YYDKDF (reference sequence). With 7 bases removed from V and 7 bases from J, the gap between germline ends came to 16 bases. The CDR3 DNA reads as TGTGCCACCATCCGGGATCCTGGAGGGACCCAGTACTTC. The encoded protein is CATIRDPGGTQYF.

The chain employs TRBV4-1 and TRBJ2-2; D may be TRBD1 (6 bases). CDR1 and CDR2 from the germline V gene are MGHRA and YSYEKL. V was clipped by 5 bases and J by 7 bases, with 23 bases between them. CDR3 length: 17 residues. CDR3 sequence reads: CASSERALTGIGGELFF. CDR3 DNA: TGCGCCAGCAGCGAAAGGGCCTTAACAGGGATCGGCGGGGAGCTGTTTTTT.

The CDR3 loop is CASSRKTGGGSDTQYF. CDR3 DNA sequence: TGTGCCAGCAGCCGAAAAACAGGGGGCGGCTCGGATACGCAGTATTTT. The V gene is TRBV6-1, the J gene TRBJ2-3, with TRBD1 identical over 9 bases. Looked up from germline, CDR1 is MNHNS and CDR2 is SASEGT. Germline trimming cut 6 bases from V and 6 bases from J; bases unmatched to any gene: 13. The CDR3 sequence is 16 residues long.

The genes are TRBV20-1 and TRBJ2-1; D ambiguous. The CDR3 consists of 14 residues. Trimming removed 3 bases from V and 4 bases from J, with 13 bases in between. From germline, CDR1 is DFQATT and CDR2 SNEGSKA (reference sequence). For the CDR3, the DNA is TGCAGTGCTAGCCCTTCCGGCGGATACAATGAGCAGTTCTTC. Translated, it gives CSASPSGGYNEQFF.

In its sample, this clonotype was seen a few times. The rearrangement uses TRBV5-1 and TRBJ2-7, with 10 bases fitting TRBD2. The CDR3 is made up of 15 amino acids. V was pared by 1 base and J by 2 bases, with 3 bases of the junction left unmatched. CDR1 and CDR2 (germline): SGHRS, YFSETQ. The CDR3 DNA reads TGCGCCAGCAGCTTGATAGCGGGAGGCGCCTACGAGCAGTACTTC. Translated: CASSLIAGGAYEQYF.

A few counts support this clonotype. The chain joins TRBV24-1 to TRBJ2-5, with 8 bases matching TRBD2. The germline V gene encodes CDR1 KGHDR and CDR2 SFDVKD. The J segment lost 4 bases and the V segment lost 4 bases, leaving 10 bases of the junction unmatched. The CDR3 length is 16 residues. The CDR3 region has the DNA TGTGCCACCAGTGAAGTCCAAGCGGGAGTCGGAGAGACCCAGTACTTC. Its translation is CATSEVQAGVGETQYF.

This clonotype has just a few counts. V gene TRBV20-1 combines with J gene TRBJ2-3, with 8 bases identical to TRBD1. Germline V gene sequence: CDR1 DFQATT, CDR2 SNEGSKA (reference sequence). The CDR3 covers 15 residues. The V gene end was trimmed by 7 bases and the J gene end by 11 bases; junction bases not matched to a gene: 20. The CDR3 protein is CSVTKPGQAMVVQYF. The CDR3 DNA follows: TGCAGTGTTACTAAACCGGGACAGGCTATGGTCGTGCAGTATTTT.

This clonotype has just a few counts. This chain links TRBV20-1 with TRBJ1-2; D not certain. Germline V lookup: CDR1 DFQATT, CDR2 SNEGSKA (reference sequence). V was shortened by 0 bases and J by 12 bases, with 11 bases between the two germline ends. The CDR3 extends over 11 amino acids. The DNA of the CDR3 is TGCAGTGCTAGAGATCCGGACGGGAACACCTTC. The encoded protein is CSARDPDGNTF.

This chain joins TRBV4-3 and TRBJ1-4; perhaps TRBD1 as D (6 bases). Germline V gene data show CDR1 as LGHNA and CDR2 as YSLEER. Trimming took off 4 bases at V and 10 bases at J, with 22 bases between the two ends. The CDR3 sequence is 16 residues long. CDR3 DNA: TGCGCCAGCAGCCGCGGGGGCCGGCCATCGGCTGCAAAACTGTTTTTT. It yields the protein CASSRGGRPSAAKLFF.

J is TRBJ2-1 and V is TRBV18; D is unresolved. CDR1 is KGHSH and CDR2 is LQKENI in the germline V gene. The CDR3 extends over 15 amino acids. V lost 1 base and J lost 9, with 16 bases in between. CDR3 DNA: TGTGCCAGCTCACCACGTTCCCTACCCCATAGTGAGCAGTTCTTC. This sequence encodes CASSPRSLPHSEQFF.